This passage covers 31 T cell receptor beta chains from one sample sequenced in a study of Ad26.COV2.S vaccination and SARS-CoV-2 variants. Using immunoSEQ multiplex PCR, the repertoire was profiled, and TCRdb retains in-frame clones only, with some absent. In the table there are under 95,000 clones, approximately 81% of which are singletons. This specimen was peripheral blood, taken after recovery from COVID-19. Receptors originate from a human donor who had recovered from COVID-19.

V is TRBV2 and J is TRBJ2-7; 7 bases fit TRBD2. The CDR3 runs to 13 residues. Germline CDR1 reads SNHLY; CDR2 reads FYNNEI. Losses at the gene ends were 8 bases for V and 6 bases for J; bases not matched to a gene: 10. CDR3 protein: CASGETSTTEQYF. The CDR3 nucleotides are TGTGCCAGCGGGGAGACTAGCACTACCGAGCAGTACTTC.

The rearrangement uses TRBV5-6 and TRBJ2-1; 10 bases line up with TRBD2. Germline V gene data show CDR1 as SGHDT and CDR2 as YYEEEE. The CDR3 sequence is 15 residues long. J gave up 7 bases and V 2 bases, and 6 bases lay outside the gene matches. In DNA, the CDR3 is TGTGCCAGCAGCTTTTGGGGACTAGCGATTAATGAGCAGTTCTTC. Amino acid sequence: CASSFWGLAINEQFF.

CDR3 in amino acids: CATSPTIVRGTTTDTQYF. Written as DNA, the CDR3 is TGTGCCACCAGCCCCACGATCGTTCGCGGGACAACCACAGATACGCAGTATTTT. The chain employs TRBV24-1 and TRBJ2-3, with D possibly called TRBD1 or TRBD2 (6 bases each). Germline V lookup: CDR1 KGHDR, CDR2 SFDVKD. V was pared by 7 bases and J by 2 bases, with 24 bases between. The CDR3 has 18 residues.

This chain uses TRBV18 with TRBJ2-3; D unresolved. Germline V gene sequence: CDR1 KGHSH, CDR2 LQKENI. This CDR3 has 14 amino acids. Trimming removed 0 bases at V and 0 bases at J, with 4 bases between. This CDR3 is CASSPPSSTDTQYF. CDR3 DNA: TGTGCCAGCTCACCACCGTCTAGCACAGATACGCAGTATTTT.

The chain recombines TRBV7-2 with TRBJ1-3, with D perhaps TRBD1 (5 bases). Trimming removed 1 base from V and 4 bases from J, with 11 bases in between. The CDR3 length is 15 residues. Germline assignment: CDR1 SGHTA and CDR2 FQGNSA. DNA for the CDR3: TGTGCCAGCAGCTTAGTTATGGGGCGCGGAAACACCATATATTTT. Translating it yields CASSLVMGRGNTIYF.

This chain links TRBV24-1 with TRBJ2-1; TRBD2 aligns across 7 bases. V shed 2 bases, J shed 9 bases, and the junction held 9 bases outside the gene matches. Germline CDR1 is KGHDR and CDR2 is SFDVKD. The CDR3 covers 15 residues. CDR3: CATSDSRRDYGEQFF. As DNA, the CDR3 is TGTGCCACCAGTGATTCAAGACGGGACTATGGTGAGCAGTTCTTC.

This sequence joins TRBV5-1 and TRBJ2-7; D unresolved. The germline gives CDR1 SGHRS, CDR2 YFSETQ. V was shortened by 1 base and J by 4 bases, with 12 bases between the two germline ends. The CDR3 spans 14 residues. The CDR3, as DNA: TGCGCCAGCAGCTTGTCCACGGTCGATTACGAGCAGTACTTC. This translates into CASSLSTVDYEQYF.

This chain links TRBV10-2 with TRBJ2-1; D uncertain. Deletions cut 6 bases from V and 8 bases from J, with 8 bases between. This CDR3 contains 11 residues. Germline lookup yields CDR1 WSHSY and CDR2 SAAADI. The CDR3 nucleotides read TGCGCCAGCAGCCCCTCAGATGAGCAGTTCTTC. Its protein product is CASSPSDEQFF.

The chain couples TRBV2 to TRBJ1-6; weak D call: TRBD1 (6 bases). The germline V gene has CDR1 SNHLY and CDR2 FYNNEI. Trimming stripped 8 bases from V and 9 bases from J, with 17 bases between. This CDR3 spans 14 amino acids. CDR3 protein: CASDSWTDSSPLHF. CDR3 nucleotide sequence: TGTGCCAGCGACTCTTGGACAGATAGTTCACCCCTCCACTTT.

This clone was seen a few times. The rearrangement links TRBV10-3 to TRBJ1-2; 8 bases align to TRBD1. Losses at the gene ends were 4 bases for V and 6 bases for J; bases not matched to a gene: 7. The CDR3 covers 14 residues. Germline-derived CDR1 and CDR2 are ENHRY and SYGVKD. The CDR3 is CAISGLTGEHGYTF. The CDR3 DNA reads TGTGCCATCAGTGGGTTGACAGGGGAGCATGGCTACACCTTC.

The chain links TRBV5-1 to TRBJ1-1, with D hard to call. V lost 0 bases to trimming and J lost 3 bases, with 9 bases between them. This CDR3 is built from 14 residues. In germline, CDR1 is SGHRS, CDR2 YFSETQ. The CDR3 DNA sequence: TGCGCCAGCAGCTTGGAAGGGTGGTACACTGAAGCTTTCTTT. This translates into CASSLEGWYTEAFF.

V usage is TRBV4-3 and J usage is TRBJ1-4; possibly TRBD1 for D (6 bases). V was clipped by 0 bases and J by 8 bases, with 13 bases between them. The CDR3 covers 15 residues. CDR1 and CDR2 (germline): LGHNA, YSLEER. The DNA for the CDR3 is TGCGCCAGCAGCCAAGAAGGGACGGGGGGCGAAAAACTGTTTTTT. It codes for CASSQEGTGGEKLFF.

This clone has a handful of counts. This chain connects TRBV7-3 to TRBJ1-2; the D is unclear. Germline V gene data show CDR1 as SGHTA and CDR2 as FQGTGA. The V end was cut by 3 bases, the J end by 1 base, with 6 bases between. This CDR3 contains 13 residues. Here the CDR3 reads CASSFGINYGYTF. CDR3 DNA: TGTGCCAGCAGCTTCGGAATTAACTATGGCTACACCTTC. Together with reference TRBV7-3 and TRBJ1-2, the CDR3 gives the full variable domain: GAGVSQTPSNKVTEKGKYVELRCDPISGHTALYWYRQSLGQGPEFLIYFQGTGAADDSGLPNDRFFAVRPEGSVSTLKIQRTERGDSAVYLCASSFGINYGYTFGSGTRLTVV.

The gene calls are TRBV14 and TRBJ1-5, with 10 positions matching TRBD1. With 4 bases clipped from V and 5 bases from J, the junction kept 2 bases outside the gene matches. Germline V gene sequence: CDR1 SGHDN, CDR2 FVKESK. This CDR3 has 14 residues. The CDR3 sequence: CASSRTGGHQPQHF. Here the CDR3 DNA reads TGTGCCAGCAGCCGGACAGGGGGGCATCAGCCCCAGCATTTT.

This clone was counted once. The V call is TRBV5-1, the J call TRBJ1-2, with TRBD1 identical over 8 bases. V shed 4 bases, J shed 7 bases, and the junction held 9 bases outside the gene matches. This CDR3 spans 14 amino acids. CDR1 is SGHRS and CDR2 is YFSETQ in the germline V gene. Here the CDR3 DNA reads TGCGCCAGCAGCCTGACAGGGGAGAGAGGTGGCTACACCTTC. Its protein is CASSLTGERGGYTF.

The chain uses TRBV24-1 and TRBJ2-2, with D perhaps given as TRBD1 or TRBD2 (6 bases each). V was pared by 3 bases and J by 0 bases, with 13 bases between. Germline CDR1 is KGHDR and CDR2 is SFDVKD. The CDR3 extends over 17 amino acids. The CDR3 spells CATSDIGGSANTGELFF. For the CDR3, the DNA is TGTGCCACCAGTGATATAGGGGGGAGCGCGAACACCGGGGAGCTGTTTTTT.

CDR3 loop: CASSYPPAGGADTQYF. The DNA of the CDR3 is TGTGCCAGCAGTTACCCACCCGCGGGAGGAGCAGATACGCAGTATTTT. This sequence joins TRBV7-2 and TRBJ2-3; 8 bases are shared with TRBD2. The CDR3 is 16 amino acids. Trimming removed 6 bases from V and 4 bases from J; junction bases left unmatched: 12. Germline V gene lookup returns CDR1 SGHTA and CDR2 FQGNSA.

Points on this clone: The identical CDR3 is also encoded by other nucleotide sequences in the sample. The CDR3 DNA reads as TGTGCCAGCAGCTTAAGCCGCGGACAAGAGACCCAGTACTTC. Amino acids: CASSLSRGQETQYF. The chain uses TRBV7-2 and TRBJ2-5; D is ambiguous. This CDR3 has 14 residues. The V end was cut by 2 bases, the J end by 2 bases, with 9 bases between. CDR1 and CDR2 from the germline V gene are SGHTA and FQGNSA.

The J gene is TRBJ1-5, the V gene TRBV28; a weak D match, TRBD1 (5 bases). Trimming cost V 5 bases and J 8 bases, with 22 bases left between them. CDR1 MDHEN and CDR2 SYDVKM come from the germline V gene. CDR3 length: 16 amino acids. Here the CDR3 reads CASSPGTGPASEPQHF. The DNA of the CDR3 is TGTGCCAGCAGTCCGGGAACAGGACCCGCTAGTGAGCCCCAGCATTTT. The variable domain in full, completed from reference TRBV28 and TRBJ1-5, reads DVKVTQSSRYLVKRTGEKVFLECVQDMDHENMFWYRQDPGLGLRLIYFSYDVKMKEKGDIPEGYSVSREKKERFSLILESASTNQTSMYLCASSPGTGPASEPQHFGDGTRLSIL.

J is TRBJ2-7 and V is TRBV11-2; weak D call: TRBD2 (6 bases). This CDR3 is 14 amino acids long. Per germline, CDR1 SGHAT and CDR2 FQNNGV. V dropped 1 base and J dropped 7 bases, with 14 bases sitting between them. The CDR3: CASSLVQVGGEQYF. Here the CDR3 DNA reads TGTGCCAGCAGCTTAGTACAGGTCGGAGGGGAGCAGTACTTC.

The chain couples TRBV27 to TRBJ2-5; possibly TRBD2 for D (6 bases). Germline-derived CDR1 and CDR2 are MNHEY and SMNVEV (reference sequence). Trimming cost V 5 bases and J 0 bases, with 10 bases left between them. CDR3 size: 14 residues. Here the CDR3 DNA reads TGTGCCAGCAGTCCCGGGGGATACCAAGAGACCCAGTACTTC. Its translation: CASSPGGYQETQYF.

This clone has more than one count but fewer than ten. This chain links TRBV6-5 with TRBJ1-1, with 7 positions matching TRBD1. CDR1 and CDR2 from the germline V gene are MNHEY and SVGAGI. This CDR3 has 15 residues. J was trimmed by 5 bases and V by 2 bases; bases with no gene match: 8. The CDR3 sequence is CASSYDEQGSTEAFF. The CDR3 bases are TGTGCCAGCAGTTACGACGAACAGGGGAGTACTGAAGCTTTCTTT.

The chain uses TRBV6-5 and TRBJ2-7; D perhaps matches TRBD2 (5 bases). This CDR3 is built from 15 residues. Germline V gives CDR1 MNHEY, CDR2 SVGAGI. V gave up 2 bases and J gave up 0 bases, with 11 bases separating them. The CDR3 coding sequence is TGTGCCAGCAGTTACGGGCTAGGGAGCTCCTACGAGCAGTACTTC. This translates into CASSYGLGSSYEQYF.

This chain joins TRBV19 and TRBJ2-5, with 7 bases fitting TRBD1. CDR3 length: 14 residues. With V trimmed by 5 bases and J by 5 bases, 8 bases remained unmatched. Germline loops: CDR1 LNHDA, CDR2 SQIVND (reference sequence). CDR3 nucleotides: TGTGCCAGTAGTTCCCCAGGGGGATCGGAGACCCAGTACTTC. Translated: CASSSPGGSETQYF.

The DNA of the CDR3 is TGTGCCAGCAGTTTAAATACAGGTCCGAACACTGAAGCTTTCTTT. Protein product: CASSLNTGPNTEAFF. This rearrangement joins TRBV6-5 to TRBJ1-1, with a tentative D call TRBD1 (5 bases). The length of the CDR3 is 15 residues. The germline CDR1 and CDR2 sequences are MNHEY and SVGAGI. Trimming removed 4 bases at V and 1 base at J, with 13 bases between.

The chain recombines TRBV27 with TRBJ2-7; the D gene is possibly TRBD1 (6 bases). The CDR3 has 14 residues. Trimming took 6 bases from V and 6 from J, leaving 18 bases between them. Germline lookup yields CDR1 MNHEY and CDR2 SMNVEV (reference sequence). CDR3 amino acids: CASRTYRARGEQYF. In DNA form, the CDR3 reads TGTGCCAGCAGGACCTACAGGGCCCGGGGCGAGCAGTACTTC.

The V call is TRBV19, the J call TRBJ1-2; 7 bases match TRBD1. V lost 7 bases to trimming and J lost 3 bases; unmatched junction nucleotides: 17. CDR3 length: 17 amino acids. In germline, CDR1 is LNHDA, CDR2 SQIVND (reference sequence). CDR3 DNA: TGTGCCAGTACCCCCCCAATCTGGCAGGGGGAATACTATGGCTACACCTTC. Translation: CASTPPIWQGEYYGYTF.

The CDR3 loop reads CASSMKAGAKDTQYF. For the CDR3, the DNA is TGTGCCAGTAGTATGAAAGCGGGGGCAAAGGATACGCAGTATTTT. J is TRBJ2-3 and V is TRBV19; 8 nucleotides line up with TRBD2. Germline CDR1 LNHDA, CDR2 SQIVND (reference sequence). The CDR3 consists of 15 residues. The trim removed 3 bases at V and 6 bases at J, leaving 8 bases unmatched.

The rearrangement uses TRBV15 and TRBJ1-5, with D perhaps TRBD1 (5 bases). The germline V gene encodes CDR1 LNHNV and CDR2 YYDKDF (reference sequence). The CDR3 loop spans 15 amino acids. The ends were cut back, 3 bases at V and 3 bases at J, with 12 bases in the middle. The CDR3 loop reads CATSRGEAPNQPQHF. CDR3 DNA sequence: TGTGCCACCAGCAGGGGGGAGGCGCCCAATCAGCCCCAGCATTTT. Looking up the rest from reference TRBV15 and TRBJ1-5 gives the full variable domain: DAMVIQNPRYQVTQFGKPVTLSCSQTLNHNVMYWYQQKSSQAPKLLFHYYDKDFNNEADTPDNFQSRRPNTSFCFLDIRSPGLGDTAMYLCATSRGEAPNQPQHFGDGTRLSIL.

The V gene is TRBV6-5, the J gene TRBJ1-2; possibly TRBD1 for D (5 bases). Germline CDR1 MNHEY, CDR2 SVGAGI. V dropped 0 bases and J dropped 6 bases, with 14 bases sitting between them. CDR3 length: 15 amino acids. CDR3 region: CASSYSSGGRNGYTF. DNA of the CDR3: TGTGCCAGCAGTTACTCGAGCGGGGGTCGGAATGGCTACACCTTC.

The chain links TRBV6-2 or TRBV6-3 to TRBJ2-3, with D perhaps TRBD2 (6 bases). V shed 8 bases and J shed 3 bases, with 18 bases lying between them. The CDR3 consists of 15 residues. Germline-derived CDR1 and CDR2 are MNHEY and SVGEGT. The CDR3 is CASRPRAGSTDTQYF. The CDR3 DNA sequence: TGTGCCAGCCGCCCAAGGGCGGGATCTACAGATACGCAGTATTTT.